These 9 T cell receptor beta chains originate from one sample sequenced in a study of blood T cell repertoires in COVID-19. Repertoires were generated with immunoSEQ multiplex PCR, while TCRdb's copy carries only in-frame clones and drops some. Of approximately 250,000 clones listed, approximately 88% are singletons. Sequenced material: PBMCs or T cells enriched from blood (not recorded which). All receptors come from a woman in her thirties or forties with acute COVID-19.

The chain links TRBV28 to TRBJ1-1; D is undetermined. The CDR3 extends over 13 amino acids. The germline V and J ends were trimmed by 5 bases and 2 bases, with 9 bases remaining between them. From germline, CDR1 is MDHEN and CDR2 SYDVKM. CDR3 sequence (DNA): TGTGCCAGCAGTCCTTACATTAACACTGAAGCTTTCTTT. It codes for CASSPYINTEAFF.

In its sample, this clone was seen many times. The rearrangement uses TRBV28 and TRBJ1-2, with D possibly TRBD1 on 6 matching bases. V gave up 7 bases and J gave up 0 bases, with 12 bases separating them. CDR1 and CDR2 from the germline V gene are MDHEN and SYDVKM. The CDR3 has 14 amino acids. DNA for the CDR3: TGTGCCAGCACAATCGGGACATCTAACTATGGCTACACCTTC. Amino acids: CASTIGTSNYGYTF.

This clone was seen more than once but under ten times. This rearrangement joins TRBV12-5 to TRBJ1-1, with D maybe TRBD1 (5 bases). V was shortened by 1 base and J by 0 bases, with 6 bases between the two germline ends. This CDR3 region has 14 residues. Germline V gene data show CDR1 as LGHNT and CDR2 as FRNRAP. The CDR3 protein is CASGLGGMNTEAFF. In DNA form, the CDR3 reads TGTGCTAGTGGTTTGGGGGGCATGAACACTGAAGCTTTCTTT.

The chain combines TRBV30 with TRBJ2-2; D perhaps matches TRBD2 (5 bases). CDR3 size: 20 residues. Germline V CDR1 and CDR2: GTSNPN, SVGIG (reference sequence). The germline V and J ends were trimmed by 0 bases and 2 bases, with 25 bases remaining between them. CDR3 in amino acids: CAWSVLCGSPMELNTGELFF. The CDR3 DNA sequence: TGTGCCTGGAGTGTACTATGCGGGTCTCCGATGGAATTAAACACCGGGGAGCTGTTTTTT.

The chain recombines TRBV25-1 with TRBJ2-1; 7 bases are shared with TRBD2. The CDR3 consists of 14 residues. Trimming at V came to 4 bases and at J to 4 bases, leaving 4 bases not matched to a gene. CDR1 and CDR2 (germline): MGHDK, SYGVNS. CDR3 nucleotides: TGTGCCAGCAGTGGGACTAGTTTTTACAATGAGCAGTTCTTC. Translating it yields CASSGTSFYNEQFF. Drawing the rest from reference TRBV25-1 and TRBJ2-1, the complete variable domain is EADIYQTPRYLVIGTGKKITLECSQTMGHDKMYWYQQDPGMELHLIHYSYGVNSTEKGDLSSESTVSRIRTEHFPLTLESARPSHTSQYLCASSGTSFYNEQFFGPGTRLTVL.

The V gene is TRBV18, the J gene TRBJ2-1, with 9 bases identical to TRBD1. The germline CDR1 and CDR2 sequences are KGHSH and LQKENI. The V and J ends lost 4 bases and 7 bases, in that order; junction bases with no gene match: 8. The CDR3 covers 15 residues. CDR3 protein: CASSLTGGIGNEQFF. Written as DNA, the CDR3 is TGTGCCAGCTCACTGACAGGGGGAATCGGGAATGAGCAGTTCTTC.

This chain uses TRBV2 with TRBJ2-1; 8 bases fit TRBD2. CDR3 length: 15 amino acids. The V segment lost 4 bases and the J segment 3 bases; nucleotides outside the gene matches: 5. Germline V gene lookup returns CDR1 SNHLY and CDR2 FYNNEI. The CDR3 reads CASSGSAGGYNEQFF. In DNA, the CDR3 is TGTGCCAGCAGTGGGTCGGCGGGAGGCTACAATGAGCAGTTCTTC.

This clone has more than one count but fewer than ten. CDR3 protein: CASATGGTNEKLFF. Here the CDR3 DNA reads TGTGCCAGCGCCACAGGGGGCACTAATGAAAAACTGTTTTTT. The V call is TRBV28, the J call TRBJ1-4, with 9 bases that match TRBD1. V shed 8 bases and J 2 bases; nucleotides not matched to a gene: 3. Per germline, CDR1 MDHEN and CDR2 SYDVKM. This CDR3 is built from 14 residues.

The V gene is TRBV7-9, the J gene TRBJ1-2, with D tentatively TRBD1 (5 bases). The CDR3 length is 15 residues. The germline V gene has CDR1 SEHNR and CDR2 FQNEAQ (reference sequence). The V end lost 5 bases, the J end lost 8 bases, and 21 bases lay between the germline ends. As DNA, the CDR3 is TGTGCCAGCAGCCCATACGGCAGACAGTCGGAAGGCTACACCTTC. It specifies CASSPYGRQSEGYTF.